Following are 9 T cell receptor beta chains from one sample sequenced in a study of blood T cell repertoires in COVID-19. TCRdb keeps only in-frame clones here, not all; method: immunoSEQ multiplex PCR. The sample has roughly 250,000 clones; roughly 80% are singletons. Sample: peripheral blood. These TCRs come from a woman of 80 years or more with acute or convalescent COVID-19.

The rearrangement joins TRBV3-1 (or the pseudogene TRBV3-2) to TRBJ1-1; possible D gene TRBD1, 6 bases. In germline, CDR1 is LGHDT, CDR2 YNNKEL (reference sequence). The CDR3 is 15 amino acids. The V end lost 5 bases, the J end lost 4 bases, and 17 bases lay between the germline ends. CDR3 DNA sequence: TGTGCCAGCAGCGAGACAGGCCTAATGGGCACTGAAGCTTTCTTT. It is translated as CASSETGLMGTEAFF.

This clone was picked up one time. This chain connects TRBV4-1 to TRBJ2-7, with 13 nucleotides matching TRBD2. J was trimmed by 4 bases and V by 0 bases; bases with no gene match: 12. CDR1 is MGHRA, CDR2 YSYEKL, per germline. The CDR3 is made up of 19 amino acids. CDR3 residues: CASSQELGSLAGGRYEQYF. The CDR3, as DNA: TGCGCCAGCAGCCAAGAGCTCGGTTCACTAGCGGGGGGGCGGTACGAGCAGTACTTC.

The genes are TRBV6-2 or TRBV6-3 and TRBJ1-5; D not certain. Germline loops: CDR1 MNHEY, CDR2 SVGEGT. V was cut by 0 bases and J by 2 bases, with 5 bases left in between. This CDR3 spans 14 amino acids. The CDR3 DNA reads TGTGCCAGCAGTTACTCCCCCGGCAATCAGCCCCAGCATTTT. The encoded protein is CASSYSPGNQPQHF.

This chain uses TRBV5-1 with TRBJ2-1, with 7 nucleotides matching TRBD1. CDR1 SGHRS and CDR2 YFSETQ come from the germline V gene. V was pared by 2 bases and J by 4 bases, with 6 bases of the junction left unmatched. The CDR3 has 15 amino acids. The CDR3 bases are TGCGCCAGCAGCTTAGGGACAGCTACGTACAATGAGCAGTTCTTC. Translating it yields CASSLGTATYNEQFF.

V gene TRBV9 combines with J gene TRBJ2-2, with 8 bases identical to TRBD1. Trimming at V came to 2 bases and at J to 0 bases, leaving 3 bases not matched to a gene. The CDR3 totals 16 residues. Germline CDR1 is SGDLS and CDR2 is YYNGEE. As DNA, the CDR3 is TGTGCCAGCAGCGTGCGACAGGGGCCGAACACCGGGGAGCTGTTTTTT. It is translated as CASSVRQGPNTGELFF.

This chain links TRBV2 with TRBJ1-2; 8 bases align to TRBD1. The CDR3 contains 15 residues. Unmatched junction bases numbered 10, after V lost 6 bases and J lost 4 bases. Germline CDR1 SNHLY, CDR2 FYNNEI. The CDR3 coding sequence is TGTGCCAGCAGCCCCGGACAGGGTACGGGCTATGGCTACACCTTC. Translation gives CASSPGQGTGYGYTF.

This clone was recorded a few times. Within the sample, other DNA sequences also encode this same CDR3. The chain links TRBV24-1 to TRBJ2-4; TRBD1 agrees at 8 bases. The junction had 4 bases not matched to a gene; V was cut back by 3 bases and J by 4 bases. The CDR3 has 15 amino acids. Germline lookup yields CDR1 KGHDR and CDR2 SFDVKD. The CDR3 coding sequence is TGTGCCACCAGTGATCCCGGGACAGGTAAAAACATTCAGTACTTC. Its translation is CATSDPGTGKNIQYF.

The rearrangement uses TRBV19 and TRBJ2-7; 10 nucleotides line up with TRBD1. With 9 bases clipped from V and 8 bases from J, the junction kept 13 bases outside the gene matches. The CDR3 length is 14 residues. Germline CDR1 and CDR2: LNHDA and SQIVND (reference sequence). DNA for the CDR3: TGTGCCAGCTCTCCGGGACAGGGGCCCGTGAAGCAGTACTTC. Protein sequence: CASSPGQGPVKQYF.

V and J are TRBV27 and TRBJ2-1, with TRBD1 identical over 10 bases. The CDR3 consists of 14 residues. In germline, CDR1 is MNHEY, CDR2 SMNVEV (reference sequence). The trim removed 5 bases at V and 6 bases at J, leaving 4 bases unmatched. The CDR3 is CASSVDRGTNEQFF. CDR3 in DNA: TGTGCCAGCAGTGTGGACAGGGGGACCAATGAGCAGTTCTTC.